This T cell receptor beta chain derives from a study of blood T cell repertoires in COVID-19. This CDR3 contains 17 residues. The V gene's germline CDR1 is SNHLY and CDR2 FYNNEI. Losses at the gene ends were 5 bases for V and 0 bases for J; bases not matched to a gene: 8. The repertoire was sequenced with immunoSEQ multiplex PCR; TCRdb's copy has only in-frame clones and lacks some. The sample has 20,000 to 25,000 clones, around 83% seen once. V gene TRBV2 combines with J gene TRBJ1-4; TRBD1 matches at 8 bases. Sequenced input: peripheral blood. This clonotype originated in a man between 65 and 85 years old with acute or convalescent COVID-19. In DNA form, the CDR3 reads TGTGCCAGCAGTTCCCGGGACAGGACTTCAACTAATGAAAAACTGTTTTTT. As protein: CASSSRDRTSTNEKLFF. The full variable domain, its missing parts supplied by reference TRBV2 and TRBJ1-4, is EPEVTQTPSHQVTQMGQEVILRCVPISNHLYFYWYRQILGQKVEFLVSFYNNEISEKSEIFDDQFSVERPDGSNFTLKIRSTKLEDSAMYFCASSSRDRTSTNEKLFFGSGTQLSVL.